The 25 T cell receptor beta chains in this list originate from one sample, sequenced in a study of control samples from healthy donors and cancer patients. The assay was immunoSEQ multiplex PCR, and TCRdb's table has in-frame clones only and misses some. The sample lists 100,000 to 150,000 clones; approximately 92% were seen once. Sequenced sample: PBMCs. These receptors were obtained from an older man with head and neck cancer.

V and J are TRBV30 and TRBJ2-5, with 8 bases fitting TRBD2. In germline, CDR1 is GTSNPN, CDR2 SVGIG (reference sequence). Germline trimming cut 2 bases from V and 0 bases from J; bases unmatched to any gene: 5. CDR3 length equals 15 residues. The CDR3: CAWSRGSGDQETQYF. CDR3 nucleotide sequence: TGTGCCTGGAGTCGCGGTAGCGGGGACCAAGAGACCCAGTACTTC.

The V call is TRBV7-2, the J call TRBJ2-1, with 8 bases that match TRBD2. The CDR3 covers 16 residues. J lost 0 bases, V lost 0 bases, and 1 base had no gene match. Germline CDR1 and CDR2: SGHTA and FQGNSA. The CDR3, as DNA: TGTGCCAGCAGCTTAGCTAGCGGGGTCTCCTACAATGAGCAGTTCTTC. This translates into CASSLASGVSYNEQFF.

The rearrangement uses TRBV15 and TRBJ1-4; TRBD1 is a possible D gene (5 bases). The CDR3 is 16 amino acids. Germline CDR1 reads LNHNV; CDR2 reads YYDKDF (reference sequence). Trimming left V 0 bases short and J 2 bases short, with 10 bases between. In DNA form, the CDR3 reads TGTGCCACCAGCAGAGATCCCGGGGGTACTAATGAAAAACTGTTTTTT. As protein: CATSRDPGGTNEKLFF.

This clone was observed a handful of times. The chain links TRBV21-1 to TRBJ2-7. TRBV21-1 corresponds to a pseudogene. This CDR3 is built from 13 residues. Here the CDR3 DNA reads TGTGCCAGCAGCTCCCGGCTAACCTACGAGCAGTACTTC. This codes for CASSSRLTYEQYF.

V is TRBV25-1 and J is TRBJ2-7, with D possibly TRBD1 on 6 matching bases. The CDR3 is made up of 16 amino acids. Germline CDR1 and CDR2: MGHDK and SYGVNS. V lost 4 bases and J lost 5, with 21 bases in between. CDR3 sequence: CASSGAWTARGHEQYF. The CDR3 coding sequence is TGTGCCAGCAGTGGGGCATGGACAGCGCGAGGGCACGAGCAGTACTTC.

The J gene is TRBJ2-7, the V gene TRBV3-1 (or the pseudogene TRBV3-2); D is possibly TRBD1 (6 bases). The CDR3 has 17 residues. The V and J ends lost 1 base and 0 bases respectively, with 16 bases between them. Germline CDR1 LGHDT, CDR2 YNNKEL (reference sequence). The CDR3: CASSQVVLTGISYEQYF. In nucleotides, the CDR3 is TGTGCCAGCAGCCAAGTTGTACTAACAGGGATCTCCTACGAGCAGTACTTC.

The chain links TRBV2 to TRBJ2-2; tentatively, D is TRBD2 (6 bases). Germline CDR1 and CDR2: SNHLY and FYNNEI. The CDR3 is 14 residues long. Between the trimmed V and J ends, which lost 5 bases and 1 base, there was a span of 8 bases. As DNA, the CDR3 is TGTGCCAGCAGTTGGGACTTGAACACCGGGGAGCTGTTTTTT. Translation gives CASSWDLNTGELFF.

The chain joins TRBV6-5 to TRBJ1-1; D gene ambiguous. This CDR3 has 15 amino acids. Germline assignment: CDR1 MNHEY and CDR2 SVGAGI. The ends were cut back, 0 bases at V and 5 bases at J, with 13 bases in the middle. The CDR3, as DNA: TGTGCCAGCAGTTACTCGACTAGGGCGGTAACTGAAGCTTTCTTT. It translates to CASSYSTRAVTEAFF.

CDR3 sequence (DNA): TGTGCCAGCAGCTTAGGGTCGACTAGCGTTAGCACAGATACGCAGTATTTT. Encoded protein: CASSLGSTSVSTDTQYF. V is TRBV11-2 and J is TRBJ2-3; 8 bases agree with TRBD2. The J segment lost 0 bases and the V segment lost 1 base, leaving 6 bases of the junction unmatched. Per the germline V gene, CDR1 is SGHAT and CDR2 is FQNNGV. This CDR3 has 17 amino acids.

This rearrangement joins TRBV12-1 to TRBJ2-7. TRBV12-1 is reported as a pseudogene. The CDR3 runs 14 residues. The CDR3 sequence is CASSSRDRDHEQYF. In DNA, the CDR3 is TGTGCCAGCAGCTCCCGGGACCGAGACCACGAGCAGTACTTC.

The chain carries TRBV7-8 and TRBJ2-7; D uncertain. Germline assignment: CDR1 SGHVS and CDR2 FQNEAQ. Trimming stripped 6 bases from V and 11 bases from J, with 17 bases between. The CDR3 consists of 12 residues. The CDR3, as DNA: TGTGCCAGCAGTCAGGTCGGAGTCACTAAGTACTTC. Its translation is CASSQVGVTKYF.

In this sample, this clone turned up once. The V gene is TRBV9, the J gene TRBJ1-2; perhaps TRBD1 as D (5 bases). The germline V and J ends were trimmed by 4 bases and 8 bases, with 12 bases remaining between them. The CDR3 runs 12 residues. Germline V CDR1 and CDR2: SGDLS, YYNGEE. The CDR3 nucleotides read TGTGCCAGCAGCCAAACAGGTAGCGGCTACACCTTC. Translation: CASSQTGSGYTF.

This chain links TRBV7-9 with TRBJ1-1; weak D call: TRBD1 (6 bases). This CDR3 has 15 residues. Germline V lookup: CDR1 SEHNR, CDR2 FQNEAQ (reference sequence). With 5 bases removed from V and 3 bases from J, the gap between germline ends came to 16 bases. Written as DNA, the CDR3 is TGTGCCAGCAGCCGGGCCGCGGGGGCCTACACTGAAGCTTTCTTT. This gives the protein CASSRAAGAYTEAFF.

The chain carries TRBV29-1 and TRBJ1-2; D call uncertain. The CDR3 consists of 11 residues. The germline V gene encodes CDR1 SQVTM and CDR2 ANQGSEA. With 2 bases removed from V and 7 bases from J, the gap between germline ends came to 8 bases. The CDR3 nucleotides are TGCAGCGTTGAATCGGGTTCTGGCTACACCTTC. Translating it yields CSVESGSGYTF.

The J gene is TRBJ2-5, the V gene TRBV4-1; D possibly corresponds to TRBD2 (7 bases). CDR1 and CDR2 (germline): MGHRA, YSYEKL. The CDR3 sequence is 16 residues long. Trimming cost V 0 bases and J 4 bases, with 15 bases left between them. The CDR3 region is CASSQDRGARGETQYF. Here the CDR3 DNA reads TGCGCCAGCAGCCAAGATCGGGGGGCAAGGGGAGAGACCCAGTACTTC.

The genes are TRBV10-3 and TRBJ2-3; 7 nucleotides align to TRBD1. V gave up 10 bases and J gave up 4 bases; unmatched junction bases: 5. Looked up from germline, CDR1 is ENHRY and CDR2 is SYGVKD. The CDR3 length is 12 residues. The CDR3 region is CATGTAPDTQYF. The CDR3 DNA sequence: TGTGCCACAGGGACAGCACCAGATACGCAGTATTTT.

The V and J genes are TRBV6-5 and TRBJ1-2, with 9 bases fitting TRBD1. Germline V gene sequence: CDR1 MNHEY, CDR2 SVGAGI. The CDR3 extends over 15 amino acids. The V and J ends lost 2 bases and 8 bases, in that order; junction bases with no gene match: 9. The CDR3 spells CASSYGDRAVAGYTF. DNA for the CDR3: TGTGCCAGCAGTTACGGGGACAGGGCGGTGGCAGGCTACACCTTC.

The chain couples TRBV7-2 to TRBJ1-1, with a possible D match to TRBD1 (5 bases). The germline V gene has CDR1 SGHTA and CDR2 FQGNSA. The CDR3 loop spans 15 amino acids. Trimming stripped 2 bases from V and 6 bases from J, with 16 bases between. The chain's CDR3 is CASSLSRWGDAEAFF. The CDR3 DNA reads TGTGCCAGCAGCTTATCCCGATGGGGGGATGCTGAAGCTTTCTTT.

This clone showed up just once. The chain has TRBV2 and TRBJ2-5; 9 bases agree with TRBD2. The CDR3 is made up of 14 amino acids. V trimming: 5 bases; J trimming: 1 base; junction bases outside the gene matches: 2. Germline V CDR1 and CDR2: SNHLY, FYNNEI. The DNA for the CDR3 is TGTGCCAGCAGTAGACTAGCGGCCCAAGAGACCCAGTACTTC. Protein sequence: CASSRLAAQETQYF.

The chain has TRBV29-1 and TRBJ1-2; a weak D match, TRBD1 (6 bases). Germline lookup yields CDR1 SQVTM and CDR2 ANQGSEA. V lost 7 bases and J 7 bases, leaving 16 bases between the germline ends. The CDR3 has 12 residues. CDR3 amino acids: CSAPGEGAGYTF. The CDR3 DNA reads TGCAGCGCACCAGGGGAAGGGGCTGGCTACACCTTC.

This chain connects TRBV5-1 to TRBJ1-3; D might be TRBD1 (6 bases). CDR3 length equals 16 residues. Per the germline V gene, CDR1 is SGHRS and CDR2 is YFSETQ. V lost 0 bases and J 0 bases, leaving 10 bases between the germline ends. CDR3 coding DNA: TGCGCCAGCAGCTTGGTCCCGACAGGCTCTGGAAACACCATATATTTT. It encodes CASSLVPTGSGNTIYF.

The chain joins TRBV10-2 to TRBJ2-7; possibly TRBD1 for D (6 bases). V was cut by 6 bases and J by 2 bases, with 11 bases left in between. Germline V gives CDR1 WSHSY, CDR2 SAAADI. This CDR3 spans 13 amino acids. The CDR3 DNA follows: TGCGCCAGCAGCCTCGGACAGACCTACGAGCAGTACTTC. This encodes CASSLGQTYEQYF.

V is TRBV7-8 and J is TRBJ2-6, with D possibly TRBD2 on 6 matching bases. The CDR3 length is 20 residues. Trimming took off 1 base at V and 2 bases at J, with 21 bases between the two ends. Germline V CDR1 and CDR2: SGHVS, FQNEAQ. The CDR3 spells CASSLESEAGTSTGANVLTF. CDR3 bases: TGTGCCAGCAGCTTAGAAAGCGAGGCGGGGACTTCGACTGGGGCCAACGTCCTGACTTTC.

The chain combines TRBV11-3 with TRBJ1-1; D uncertain. This CDR3 contains 13 residues. Trimming shortened V by 5 bases and J by 0 bases, and 7 bases separated the two germline ends. Looked up from germline, CDR1 is SGHNT and CDR2 is YENEEA. The DNA for the CDR3 is TGTGCCAGCAGCCTGGGGTTGAACACTGAAGCTTTCTTT. Protein: CASSLGLNTEAFF.

CDR3 residues: CASSFGRNYGYTF. The DNA for the CDR3 is TGTGCCAGCAGTTTTGGGCGGAACTATGGCTACACCTTC. The rearrangement links TRBV12-3 or TRBV12-4 to TRBJ1-2; unclear D gene. Trimming shortened V by 3 bases and J by 2 bases, and 7 bases separated the two germline ends. The CDR3 runs 13 residues.